This T cell receptor beta chain was identified during a study of T cell clones after liver transplantation (dated by TCRdb to between 2019 and 2020). In the study overall: Samples were obtained from ITN030ST, a randomized trial in which withdrawal of immunosuppression was attempted within 2 years of liver transplantation. The study cohort included 8 liver transplant recipients, of whom 3 were classified as tolerant and 5 as non-tolerant. Three of the eight recipients were HCV-positive; the others were transplanted for non-autoimmune, non-viral indications. As an antigen-independent comparator for the donor-reactive sequences, third party-reactive TCRbeta sequences from pre-transplant MLRs were identified as well. Tolerance meant complete immunosuppression withdrawal for at least one year without liver enzymes rising beyond twice the upper limit of normal. Blood samples were collected pre-transplant, then pre-randomization ahead of withdrawal, and finally post-randomization once withdrawal had either been completed or failed. The subjects received no induction therapy and were kept on standard immunosuppression until randomization at 12-24 months post-transplant. Donor-reactive T cell clones were identified by TCRbeta sequencing after a pre-transplant mixed lymphocyte reaction and then tracked in post-transplant blood.

In the paper's terms, the time point label means: pre-transplant. Unstimulated PBMCs, after thawing, were stained for CD3, CD4 and CD8 and then FACS-sorted into CD3+CD4+ and CD3+CD8+ populations. Randomization to immunosuppression withdrawal applied to every one of the 8 studied subjects. The Qiagen DNeasy Blood and Tissue Kit was used for isolation of genomic DNA. Overall study results and their limits: Donor-reactive sequences declined more than third party-reactive ones, suggesting partial antigen-specific deletion unrelated to withdrawal success. Conclusions were preliminary, limited by small, heterogeneous patient numbers and non-standardized post-transplant time points. Since no allograft tissue specimens were available, donor-reactive T cells may have migrated into the graft instead of being deleted. In most of the 8 subjects, regardless of tolerance or HCV status, circulating donor-reactive CD4 TCRbeta sequences dropped significantly post-transplant. After accounting for repertoire turnover, donor-reactive detection was significantly reduced in 7 of 8 subjects for CD4 and 8 of 8 for CD8. Low numbers of available donor cells limited the measurable donor-reactive repertoire in a couple of subjects.

On this clone itself: It has no known antigen specificity. No base qualities exist here, and no much larger clone lies one base off it.

Using immunoSEQ, frozen genomic DNA was subjected to high-throughput TCRbeta CDR3 sequencing, a process that included PCR amplification, mapping, bias correction and internal controls. In the source study's methods: Only productive rearrangements were retained, with each unique TCRbeta sequence defined by its CDR3 nucleotide sequence together with its V and J gene. For classification of a sequence as donor-reactive, at least 5-fold expansion in CFSE-low cells relative to unstimulated pre-transplant cells and a frequency of at least 0.01% were required. Minimum frequency thresholds were set for each subject based on the unstimulated sample with the lowest template count, ensuring at least 90% detection power. Repertoire turnover was measured by Jensen-Shannon divergence between the top 1000 TCRbeta sequences post- and pre-transplant. Changes in detection of donor-reactive sequences were tested with two-sided Fisher's exact tests. This is the immuneACCESS table as TCRdb keeps it, with only in-frame sequences that have V and J called. A part of the clones is gone; compared with another copy, unresolved V genes explain less than half, and the rest is unexplained. The V and J calls and clone size are taken from that table; D and trimming were inferred from the DNA. This sample holds approximately 72,000 clones; around nine tenths were observed only once. The top ten hold approximately 2.5% of the sample.

This TCR came from a human donor who received a liver transplant. Sequencing was performed on CD4+ T cells from blood, taken before liver transplant.

The base sequence is TGTGCCAGCAGTTTAGGTTGGTCAAATTACGAGCAGTACTTC. Translated, it gives CASSLGWSNYEQYF. Recombination joined TRBV28 with TRBJ2-7; there is no confident call for the D gene. From cysteine to phenylalanine, the CDR3 is 14 amino acids long. Only the CDR3 portion is preserved as DNA: 42 bases, with reading frame beginning at the first base. CDR1 and CDR2 are drawn from the germline V gene: MDHEN, SYDVKM. V is clipped by 2 bases and J by 4 bases, and the sequence between their germline boundaries is 12 bases long. Reference TRBV28 and TRBJ2-7 proteins supply the regions before and after the CDR3; the full variable domain is: DVKVTQSSRYLVKRTGEKVFLECVQDMDHENMFWYRQDPGLGLRLIYFSYDVKMKEKGDIPEGYSVSREKKERFSLILESASTNQTSMYLCASSLGWSNYEQYFGPGTRLTVT.